The text below deals with one TCR beta chain. The antigen is unknown. Per germline, CDR1 DFQATT and CDR2 SNEGSKA (reference sequence). CDR3 size: 14 residues. UMI-tagged TRB cDNA libraries were built via 5' RACE. Reprocessing the 5' RACE reads, TCRdb reports a single entry for every CDR3 protein and omits DNA. The sample has about 89,000 distinct CDR3 sequences. This sample stems from a study of CXCR3-negative and CXCR3-positive naive CD8 T cells. Study conclusions and caveats: TRBV-TRBJ usage was alike in naive CXCR3-negative and CXCR3-positive cells but differed in memory cells. In CXCR3-positive naive cells, the TRB CDR3s were more hydrophobic than in CXCR3-negative naive cells. TRB CDR3 properties were used to infer TCR strength, and surface CD5 was comparable between naive subsets.

Input material: naive CXCR3+ CD8+ T cells from blood. The subset here: CD45RO-CCR7+CD27+CD95- naive CD8+ T cells expressing CXCR3 (TNR3+). This receptor was taken from a human donor in good health. Some clones in this sample may be carry-over from other donors' samples. The gene calls are TRBV20-1 and TRBJ1-1; TCRdb selects TRBD1, and the lack of DNA leaves this call unchecked. The chain's CDR3 is CSARARTENAEAFF.